What follows are 7 T cell receptor beta chains derived from one specimen sequenced in a study of blood T cell repertoires in COVID-19. The repertoire was sequenced with immunoSEQ multiplex PCR; TCRdb's copy has only in-frame clones and lacks some. The data contain 280,000 or so clones, 85% to 90% of them singletons. Source material: PBMCs or T cells enriched from blood (not recorded which). All receptors derive from a woman between 18 and 30 years old with acute COVID-19.

The chain joins TRBV6-5 to TRBJ2-1; a weak D match, TRBD1 (5 bases). CDR1 is MNHEY, CDR2 SVGAGI, per germline. The V end was cut by 5 bases, the J end by 4 bases, with 15 bases between. CDR3 size: 15 residues. The DNA of the CDR3 is TGTGCCAGCAGTCGACAGAGCAGAGTTTACAATGAGCAGTTCTTC. Its translation is CASSRQSRVYNEQFF.

This rearrangement joins TRBV19 to TRBJ1-3, with D perhaps matching TRBD1 (6 bases). V lost 9 bases to trimming and J lost 4 bases, with 16 bases between them. Germline V CDR1 and CDR2: LNHDA, SQIVND (reference sequence). This CDR3 contains 14 residues. The CDR3 loop reads CASIGTWSGNTIYF. DNA of the CDR3: TGTGCCAGCATCGGGACATGGAGCGGAAACACCATATATTTT.

The chain uses TRBV7-8 and TRBJ2-2, with 9 bases lining up with TRBD2. The CDR3 length is 15 residues. V shed 6 bases and J 7 bases; nucleotides not matched to a gene: 9. CDR1 SGHVS and CDR2 FQNEAQ come from the germline V gene. The CDR3 protein is CASRPRGSGSGELFF. The CDR3 bases are TGTGCCAGCAGACCCCGGGGTAGCGGGAGCGGGGAGCTGTTTTTT.

The rearrangement uses TRBV18 and TRBJ2-5; perhaps TRBD2 as D (5 bases). CDR3 length equals 14 residues. Germline assignment: CDR1 KGHSH and CDR2 LQKENI. V was shortened by 4 bases and J by 5 bases, with 14 bases between the two germline ends. The CDR3 nucleotides read TGTGCCAGCTCACGTCGGTCGAGAGGGGAGACCCAGTACTTC. Amino acids: CASSRRSRGETQYF.

This sequence joins TRBV6-5 and TRBJ2-7; 8 bases map to TRBD1. V shed 7 bases and J 4 bases; nucleotides not matched to a gene: 3. CDR1 and CDR2 (germline): MNHEY, SVGAGI. The CDR3 totals 12 residues. This CDR3 is CASTDRGYEQYF. CDR3 nucleotides: TGTGCCAGCACCGACAGGGGTTACGAGCAGTACTTC.

DNA for the CDR3: TGCGCCAGCACCCCCCCAAATAGCGGGAACACCGGGGAGCTGTTTTTT. This encodes CASTPPNSGNTGELFF. This chain uses TRBV5-1 with TRBJ2-2, with D possibly TRBD2 on 6 matching bases. V was clipped by 6 bases and J by 1 base, with 16 bases between them. The CDR3 sequence is 16 residues long. CDR1 is SGHRS and CDR2 is YFSETQ in the germline V gene.

Points on this clone: Additional DNA sequences in this sample encode the identical CDR3. The chain couples TRBV6-5 to TRBJ1-1, with 9 bases fitting TRBD1. Per germline, CDR1 MNHEY and CDR2 SVGAGI. This CDR3 spans 15 amino acids. The V and J ends lost 2 bases and 1 base, in that order; junction bases with no gene match: 2. The CDR3 bases are TGTGCCAGCAGTTACCCGGGACAGGGGAACACTGAAGCTTTCTTT. Translation gives CASSYPGQGNTEAFF.